This T cell receptor (beta chain) was observed in a study of early T cells in non-severe SARS-CoV-2 infection. About the study: Sequencing of bulk RNA from unsorted whole blood was done, without chain pairing. Points from the study as a whole: Private and CD4 specificities were missed by VDJdb matching, skewed to anti-spike CD8.

This clonotype was counted many times. Its cognate antigen is unknown. V shed 6 bases and J 2 bases; nucleotides not matched to a gene: 12. The CDR3 has 15 residues. CDR1 is DFQATT and CDR2 is SNEGSKA in the germline V gene (reference sequence). Molecules of cDNA were individually given unique molecular identifiers that were attached to them. One entry per CDR3 protein results from TCRdb running MiXCR on the 5' RACE reads. Counted here are 35,000 to 45,000 distinct CDR3 sequences, 5% to 6.5% occurring once; the ten biggest clones make up about 5.7%. The source is an adult who was a healthcare worker with PCR-confirmed SARS-CoV-2 infection or an uninfected control (not recorded which). Source: whole blood, taken at baseline. The chain links TRBV20-1 to TRBJ1-1; TRBD1 aligns across 7 bases. The CDR3 is CSAPWQGVVNTEAFF. CDR3 sequence (DNA): TGCAGTGCCCCGTGGCAGGGGGTTGTAAACACTGAAGCTTTCTTT.